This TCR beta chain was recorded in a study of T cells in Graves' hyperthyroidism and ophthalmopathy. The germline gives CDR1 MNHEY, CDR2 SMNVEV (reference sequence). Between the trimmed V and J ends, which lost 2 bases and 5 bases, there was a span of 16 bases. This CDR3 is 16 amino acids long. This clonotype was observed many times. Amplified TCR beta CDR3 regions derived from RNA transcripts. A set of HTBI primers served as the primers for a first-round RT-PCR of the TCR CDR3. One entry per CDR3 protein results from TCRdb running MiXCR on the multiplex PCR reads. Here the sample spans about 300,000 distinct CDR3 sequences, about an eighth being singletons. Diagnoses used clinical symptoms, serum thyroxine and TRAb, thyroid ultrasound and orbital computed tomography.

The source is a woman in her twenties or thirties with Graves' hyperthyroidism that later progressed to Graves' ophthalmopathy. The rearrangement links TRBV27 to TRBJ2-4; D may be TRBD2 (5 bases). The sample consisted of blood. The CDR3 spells CASSLQGGRGENIQYF. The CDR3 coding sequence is TGTGCCAGCAGTTTACAAGGCGGGCGTGGGGAAAACATTCAGTACTTC.